This T cell receptor beta chain was sequenced for a study of regulatory T cells in long-lasting Graves disease. Overall study findings and caveats: Persistent disease samples used TRBV28, TRBJ1-2 and TRBJ2-5 preferentially.

Assembly of TCR beta libraries relied on iRepertoire HTBI primers together with Arm-PCR of CDR3 regions. TCRdb used MiXCR to reprocess the multiplex PCR reads, holding one entry per CDR3 protein. The top ten clones hold about a quarter of a sample with a few hundred thousand distinct CDR3 sequences, about a quarter of them seen once. The germline V gene has CDR1 SGHTA and CDR2 FQGNSA. V dropped 5 bases and J dropped 5 bases, with 12 bases sitting between them. The CDR3 totals 14 residues. In this sample, this clonotype turned up many times. The antigen is undetermined. Time point defined: persistent/refractory GD, antithyroid drugs over 5 years with positive TRAb. The TCR library used RNA extracted from PBMCs. Patient provenance is recorded as an endocrinology department in Xi'an, China. Nine milliliters of peripheral blood were taken and placed in EDTA tubes.

The specimen was peripheral blood mononuclear cells (PBMCs), collected when the disease was refractory, from a patient treated with antithyroid drugs. The receptor was isolated from a female donor with Graves disease. The V call is TRBV7-2, the J call TRBJ2-2; perhaps TRBD1 as D (7 bases). CDR3 sequence reads: CASSRPGGTGELFF. CDR3 in DNA: TGTGCCAGCAGCAGACCAGGGGGGACCGGGGAGCTGTTTTTT.